These 2 T cell receptor beta chains share one sample of origin, sequenced in a study of T cells after yellow fever vaccination. Using its own MiXCR run on the 5' RACE reads, TCRdb lists one record per CDR3 protein. The sample lists 620,000 or so distinct CDR3 sequences, roughly 12% occurring once. Sequences were derived from PBMCs, sampled on the day of the yellow fever booster vaccination. These receptors came from a man under 40 who received the YFV17D yellow fever vaccine.

The chain links TRBV5-1 to TRBJ2-7, with D hard to call. Germline V gives CDR1 SGHRS, CDR2 YFSETQ. V was trimmed by 0 bases and J by 5 bases, leaving 6 bases between them. The CDR3 loop spans 12 amino acids. CDR3 nucleotide sequence: TGCGCCAGCAGCTTGGCCGTGGACGAGCAGTACTTC. It is translated as CASSLAVDEQYF.

This clonotype appeared a few times. CDR3 in DNA: TGTGCCAGCAGCTTGGAAAAGACCTACAATGAGCAGTTCTTC. Translated, it gives CASSLEKTYNEQFF. The chain carries TRBV11-2 and TRBJ2-1; the D is unclear. Germline CDR1 SGHAT, CDR2 FQNNGV. This CDR3 contains 14 residues. The germline V and J ends were trimmed by 3 bases and 2 bases, with 8 bases remaining between them.